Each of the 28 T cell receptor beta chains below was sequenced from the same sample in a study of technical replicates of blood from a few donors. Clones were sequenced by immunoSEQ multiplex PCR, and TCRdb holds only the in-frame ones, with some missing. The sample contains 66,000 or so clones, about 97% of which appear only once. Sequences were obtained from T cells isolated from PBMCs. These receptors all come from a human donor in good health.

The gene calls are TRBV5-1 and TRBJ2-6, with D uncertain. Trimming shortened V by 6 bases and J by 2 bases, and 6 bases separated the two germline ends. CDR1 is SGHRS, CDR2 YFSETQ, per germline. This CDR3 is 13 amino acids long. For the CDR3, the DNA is TGCGCCAGCATGGAGCCTGGGGCCAACGTCCTGACTTTC. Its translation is CASMEPGANVLTF.

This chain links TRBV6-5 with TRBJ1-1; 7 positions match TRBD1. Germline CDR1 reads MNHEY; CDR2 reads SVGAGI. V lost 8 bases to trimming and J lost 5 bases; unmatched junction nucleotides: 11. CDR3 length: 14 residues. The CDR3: CASFEGAGRTEAFF. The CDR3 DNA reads TGTGCCAGCTTCGAGGGGGCTGGACGGACTGAAGCTTTCTTT.

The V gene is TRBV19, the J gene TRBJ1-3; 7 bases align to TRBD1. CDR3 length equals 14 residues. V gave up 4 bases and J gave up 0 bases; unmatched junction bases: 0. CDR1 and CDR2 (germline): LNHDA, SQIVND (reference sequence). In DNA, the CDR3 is TGTGCCAGTAGTAGGACAGGCTCTGGAAACACCATATATTTT. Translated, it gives CASSRTGSGNTIYF.

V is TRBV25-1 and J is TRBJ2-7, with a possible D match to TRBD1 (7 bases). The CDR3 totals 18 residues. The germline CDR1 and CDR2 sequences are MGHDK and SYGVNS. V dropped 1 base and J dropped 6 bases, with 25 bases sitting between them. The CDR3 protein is CASSESGGQLPWSIEQYF. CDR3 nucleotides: TGTGCCAGCAGTGAATCCGGGGGACAGCTACCATGGTCGATCGAGCAGTACTTC.

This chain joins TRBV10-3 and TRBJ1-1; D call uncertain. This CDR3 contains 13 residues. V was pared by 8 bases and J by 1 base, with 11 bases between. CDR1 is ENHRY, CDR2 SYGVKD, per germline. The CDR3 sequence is CAIGEVPNTEAFF. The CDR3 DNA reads TGTGCCATCGGGGAGGTTCCGAACACTGAAGCTTTCTTT.

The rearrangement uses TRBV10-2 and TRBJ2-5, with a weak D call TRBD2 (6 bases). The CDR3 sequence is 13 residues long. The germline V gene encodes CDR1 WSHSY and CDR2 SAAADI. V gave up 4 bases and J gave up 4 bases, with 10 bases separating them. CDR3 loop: CASSVGGIETQYF. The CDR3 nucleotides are TGCGCCAGCAGTGTTGGAGGGATAGAGACCCAGTACTTC.

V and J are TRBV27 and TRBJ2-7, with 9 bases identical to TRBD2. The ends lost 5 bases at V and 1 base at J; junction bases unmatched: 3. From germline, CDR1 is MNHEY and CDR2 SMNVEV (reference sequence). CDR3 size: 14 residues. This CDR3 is CASSPSGISYEQYF. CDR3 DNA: TGTGCCAGCAGTCCTAGCGGGATTTCCTACGAGCAGTACTTC.

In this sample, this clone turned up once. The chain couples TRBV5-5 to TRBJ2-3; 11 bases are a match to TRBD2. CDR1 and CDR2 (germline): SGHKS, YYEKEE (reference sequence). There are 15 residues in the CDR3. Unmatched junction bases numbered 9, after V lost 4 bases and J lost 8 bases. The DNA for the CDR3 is TGTGCCAGCAGCACGGGGACTAGCGGTAGGGTTACGCAGTATTTT. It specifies CASSTGTSGRVTQYF.

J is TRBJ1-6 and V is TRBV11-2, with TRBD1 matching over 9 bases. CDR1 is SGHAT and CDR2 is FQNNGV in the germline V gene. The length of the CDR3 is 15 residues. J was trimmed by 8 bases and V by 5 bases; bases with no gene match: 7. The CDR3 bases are TGTGCCAGCAGCAGCTACAGGGGGCACGATTCACCCCTCCACTTT. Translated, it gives CASSSYRGHDSPLHF.

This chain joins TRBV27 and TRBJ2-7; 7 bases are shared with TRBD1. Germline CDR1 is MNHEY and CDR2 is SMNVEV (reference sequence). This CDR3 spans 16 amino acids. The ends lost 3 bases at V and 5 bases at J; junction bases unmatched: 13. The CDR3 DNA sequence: TGTGCCAGCAGTTTTGACAGGGCAGGGCTCTGGGACGAGCAGTACTTC. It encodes CASSFDRAGLWDEQYF.

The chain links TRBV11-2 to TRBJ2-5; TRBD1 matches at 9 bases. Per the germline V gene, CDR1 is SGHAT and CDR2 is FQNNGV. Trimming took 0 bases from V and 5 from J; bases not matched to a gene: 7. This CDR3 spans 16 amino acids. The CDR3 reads CASSLDLTGGRETQYF. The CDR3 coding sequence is TGTGCCAGCAGCTTAGATCTGACAGGGGGGAGGGAGACCCAGTACTTC.

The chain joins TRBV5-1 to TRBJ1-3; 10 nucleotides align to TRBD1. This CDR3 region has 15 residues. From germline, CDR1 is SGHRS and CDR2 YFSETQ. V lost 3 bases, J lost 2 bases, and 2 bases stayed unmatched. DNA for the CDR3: TGCGCCAGCAGCTGGGGGACAGGGGCTGGAAACACCATATATTTT. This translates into CASSWGTGAGNTIYF.

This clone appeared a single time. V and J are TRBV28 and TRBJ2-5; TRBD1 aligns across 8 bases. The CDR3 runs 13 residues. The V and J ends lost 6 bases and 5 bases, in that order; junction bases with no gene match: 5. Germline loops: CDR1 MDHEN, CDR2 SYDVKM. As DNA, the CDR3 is TGTGCCAGCAGGCCAGGGGGCCGGGAGACCCAGTACTTC. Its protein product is CASRPGGRETQYF.

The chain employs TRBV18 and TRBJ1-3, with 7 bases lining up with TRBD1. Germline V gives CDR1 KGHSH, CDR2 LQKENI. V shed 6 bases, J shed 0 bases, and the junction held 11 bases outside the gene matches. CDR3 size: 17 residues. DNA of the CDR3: TGTGCCAGCTCTCCCAGTCTGGACAGGAGCTCTGGAAACACCATATATTTT. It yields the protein CASSPSLDRSSGNTIYF.

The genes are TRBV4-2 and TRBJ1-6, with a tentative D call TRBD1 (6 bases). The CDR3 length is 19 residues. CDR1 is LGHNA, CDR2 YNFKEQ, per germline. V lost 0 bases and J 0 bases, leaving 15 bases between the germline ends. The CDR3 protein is CASSQETGSLLSYNSPLHF. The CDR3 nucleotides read TGTGCCAGCAGCCAAGAGACAGGTTCCCTCCTCTCCTATAATTCACCCCTCCACTTT.

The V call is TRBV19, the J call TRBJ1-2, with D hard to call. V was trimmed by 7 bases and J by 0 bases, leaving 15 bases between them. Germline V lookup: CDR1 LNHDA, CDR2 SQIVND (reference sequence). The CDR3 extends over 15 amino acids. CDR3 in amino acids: CASTLLSPSNYGYTF. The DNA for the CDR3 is TGTGCCAGTACCCTTTTGAGCCCATCTAACTATGGCTACACCTTC.

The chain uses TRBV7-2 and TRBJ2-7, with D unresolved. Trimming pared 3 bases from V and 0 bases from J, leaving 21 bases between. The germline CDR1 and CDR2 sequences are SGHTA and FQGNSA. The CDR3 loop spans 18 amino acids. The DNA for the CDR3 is TGTGCCAGCAGCTTTCCAGCTCCCGGAAGAGACAACTCCTACGAGCAGTACTTC. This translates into CASSFPAPGRDNSYEQYF.

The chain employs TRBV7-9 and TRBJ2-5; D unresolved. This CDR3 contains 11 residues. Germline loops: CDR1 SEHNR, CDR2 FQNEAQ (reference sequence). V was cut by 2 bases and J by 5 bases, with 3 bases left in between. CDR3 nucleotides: TGTGCCAGCAGCTTAACTGAGACCCAGTACTTC. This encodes CASSLTETQYF.

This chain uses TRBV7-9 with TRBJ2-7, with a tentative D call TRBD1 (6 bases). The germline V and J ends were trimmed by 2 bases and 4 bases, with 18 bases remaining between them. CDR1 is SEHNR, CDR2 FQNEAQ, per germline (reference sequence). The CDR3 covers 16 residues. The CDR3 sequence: CASSLTSNRAMYEQYF. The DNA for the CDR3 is TGTGCCAGCAGCTTAACATCGAACAGGGCCATGTACGAGCAGTACTTC.

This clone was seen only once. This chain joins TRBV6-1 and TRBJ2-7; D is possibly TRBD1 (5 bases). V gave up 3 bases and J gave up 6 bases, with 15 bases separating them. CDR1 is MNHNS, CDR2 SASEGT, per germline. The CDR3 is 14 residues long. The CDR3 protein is CASSDRAPKGEQYF. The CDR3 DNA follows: TGTGCCAGCAGTGACAGGGCGCCCAAGGGCGAGCAGTACTTC.

CDR3 DNA: TGTGCCAGCAGCTCCCCGTCGGGCTACGAGCAGTACTTC. Translating gives CASSSPSGYEQYF. This sequence joins TRBV11-2 and TRBJ2-7, with D uncertain. Germline CDR1 and CDR2: SGHAT and FQNNGV. The CDR3 length is 13 residues. Trimming left V 4 bases short and J 3 bases short, with 10 bases between.

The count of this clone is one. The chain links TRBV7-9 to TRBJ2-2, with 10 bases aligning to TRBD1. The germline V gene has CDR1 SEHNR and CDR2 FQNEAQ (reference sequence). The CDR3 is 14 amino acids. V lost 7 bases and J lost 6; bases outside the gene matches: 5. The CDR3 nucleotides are TGTGCCAGCAAGAAGACAGGGGGCTCCGGGGAGCTGTTTTTT. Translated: CASKKTGGSGELFF.

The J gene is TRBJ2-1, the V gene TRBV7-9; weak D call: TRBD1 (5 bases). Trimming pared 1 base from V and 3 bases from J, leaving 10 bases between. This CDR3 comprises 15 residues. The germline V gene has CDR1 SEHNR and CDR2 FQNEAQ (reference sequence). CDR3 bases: TGTGCCAGCAGCTTAGGCTGGGGCAACTACAATGAGCAGTTCTTC. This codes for CASSLGWGNYNEQFF.

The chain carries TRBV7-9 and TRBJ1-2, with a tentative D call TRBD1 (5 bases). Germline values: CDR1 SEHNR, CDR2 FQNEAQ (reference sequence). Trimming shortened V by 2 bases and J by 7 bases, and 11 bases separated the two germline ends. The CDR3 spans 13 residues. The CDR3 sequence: CASSLRGSVGYTF. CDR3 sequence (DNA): TGTGCCAGCAGCTTACGGGGGTCGGTTGGCTACACCTTC.

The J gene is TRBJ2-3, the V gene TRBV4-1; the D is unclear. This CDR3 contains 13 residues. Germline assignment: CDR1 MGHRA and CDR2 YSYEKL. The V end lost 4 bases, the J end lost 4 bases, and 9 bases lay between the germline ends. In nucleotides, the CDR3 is TGCGCCAGCAGCCTCTTGTCCCCAGATACGCAGTATTTT. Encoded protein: CASSLLSPDTQYF.

CDR3 coding DNA: TGTGCCAGCAGGCACACTTCGACAGGGGAATATGGCTACACCTTC. Translated, it gives CASRHTSTGEYGYTF. The chain recombines TRBV6-5 with TRBJ1-2, with TRBD1 matching 8 bases. V lost 6 bases, J lost 5 bases, and 11 bases stayed unmatched. The CDR3 spans 15 residues. The V gene's germline CDR1 is MNHEY and CDR2 SVGAGI.

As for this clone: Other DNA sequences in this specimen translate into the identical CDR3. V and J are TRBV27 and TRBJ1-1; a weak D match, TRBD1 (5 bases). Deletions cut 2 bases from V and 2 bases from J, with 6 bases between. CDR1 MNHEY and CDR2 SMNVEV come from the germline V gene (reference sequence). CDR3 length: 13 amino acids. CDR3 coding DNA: TGTGCCAGCAGTTTACAGGGAAACACTGAAGCTTTCTTT. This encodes CASSLQGNTEAFF.

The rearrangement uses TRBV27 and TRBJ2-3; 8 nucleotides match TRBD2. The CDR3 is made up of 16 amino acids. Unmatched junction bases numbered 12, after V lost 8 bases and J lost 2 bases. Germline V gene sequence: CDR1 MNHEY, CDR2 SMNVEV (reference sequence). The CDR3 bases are TGTGCCAGCGGGGTTTCTAGCGGGTGGTTCACAGATACGCAGTATTTT. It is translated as CASGVSSGWFTDTQYF.